These 30 T cell receptor beta chains originate from one sample sequenced in a study of blood T cell repertoires in COVID-19. The data were produced by immunoSEQ multiplex PCR, yet TCRdb's version contains in-frame clones alone and is incomplete. Of approximately 200,000 clones in the sample, less than 90% were seen once. The specimen sequenced was PBMCs or T cells enriched from blood (not recorded which). These receptors came from a woman in her twenties or thirties who had been exposed to COVID-19.

V gene TRBV21-1 combines with J gene TRBJ1-4; the DNA was not used to check the table's D call, TRBD1. TRBV21-1 is an annotated pseudogene. The CDR3 runs 17 residues. The CDR3 protein is CASSKGGQGASNEKLFF. In nucleotides, the CDR3 is TGTGCCAGCAGCAAAGGGGGACAGGGGGCTTCTAATGAAAAACTGTTTTTT.

The chain links TRBV19 to TRBJ1-3, with TRBD1 matching over 12 bases. The CDR3 sequence is 17 residues long. V lost 4 bases to trimming and J lost 0 bases; unmatched junction nucleotides: 4. Germline CDR1 LNHDA, CDR2 SQIVND (reference sequence). Here the CDR3 reads CASSSMGQGASGNTIYF. In nucleotides, the CDR3 is TGTGCCAGTAGTAGCATGGGACAGGGGGCCTCTGGAAACACCATATATTTT.

This sequence joins TRBV5-1 and TRBJ1-2; TRBD1 might be the D (5 bases). Deletions cut 4 bases from V and 4 bases from J, with 20 bases between. The length of the CDR3 is 16 residues. Germline V gene lookup returns CDR1 SGHRS and CDR2 YFSETQ. The CDR3 region is CASSPDLTVPTYGYTF. The CDR3 DNA reads as TGCGCCAGCAGCCCAGACTTGACAGTCCCGACCTATGGCTACACCTTC.

This chain connects TRBV7-9 to TRBJ1-2; 7 positions match TRBD1. This CDR3 has 16 residues. V was clipped by 4 bases and J by 4 bases; unmatched bases: 12. Per germline, CDR1 SEHNR and CDR2 FQNEAQ (reference sequence). CDR3 nucleotides: TGTGCCAGCAGCTCCGACAGGGCCCCACCACCCTATGGCTACACCTTC. Translation: CASSSDRAPPPYGYTF.

This clone was detected a few times. The chain employs TRBV12-5 and TRBJ1-1; TRBD1 might be the D (5 bases). Trimming removed 1 base at V and 6 bases at J, with 18 bases between. CDR1 is LGHNT, CDR2 FRNRAP, per germline. This CDR3 is built from 16 residues. In DNA form, the CDR3 reads TGTGCTAGTGGTTTGGCCGTGGGGGGTCCGGTCCCTGAAGCTTTCTTT. It yields the protein CASGLAVGGPVPEAFF.

The V and J genes are TRBV5-1 and TRBJ1-4, with 10 bases matching TRBD1. Trimming cost V 4 bases and J 4 bases; bases outside gene matches: 4. Germline V gene lookup returns CDR1 SGHRS and CDR2 YFSETQ. The CDR3 is 15 amino acids. For the CDR3, the DNA is TGCGCCAGCAGCCTCGGGACAGGGGATAATGAAAAACTGTTTTTT. It specifies CASSLGTGDNEKLFF.

The chain links TRBV3-1 (or the pseudogene TRBV3-2) to TRBJ1-2; D gene uncertain. This CDR3 spans 14 amino acids. V was trimmed by 1 base and J by 2 bases, leaving 8 bases between them. Germline V gives CDR1 LGHDT, CDR2 YNNKEL (reference sequence). CDR3 coding DNA: TGTGCCAGCAGCCAAGCTCGCGGAAACTATGGCTACACCTTC. Its protein is CASSQARGNYGYTF.

The chain carries TRBV2 and TRBJ2-2, with unresolved D. Trimming took off 7 bases at V and 4 bases at J, with 16 bases between the two ends. The CDR3 contains 15 residues. CDR1 and CDR2 (germline): SNHLY, FYNNEI. This CDR3 is CASKQRPATTGELFF. The CDR3 DNA reads TGTGCCAGCAAGCAGCGACCGGCCACCACCGGGGAGCTGTTTTTT.

The V gene is TRBV3-1 (or the pseudogene TRBV3-2), the J gene TRBJ2-3; 8 bases match TRBD2. V lost 8 bases and J lost 1; bases outside the gene matches: 2. The CDR3 contains 13 residues. CDR1 and CDR2 from the germline V gene are LGHDT and YNNKEL (reference sequence). The CDR3 loop reads CASHSGGTDTQYF. The CDR3 bases are TGTGCCAGCCATAGCGGGGGCACAGATACGCAGTATTTT.

This chain connects TRBV30 to TRBJ2-1; TRBD2 matches at 13 bases. This CDR3 spans 17 amino acids. The germline gives CDR1 GTSNPN, CDR2 SVGIG (reference sequence). With 0 bases clipped from V and 5 bases from J, the junction kept 7 bases outside the gene matches. DNA of the CDR3: TGTGCCTGGAGTGTACTAGCGGGGGGGCCCTGGGACAATGAGCAGTTCTTC. It codes for CAWSVLAGGPWDNEQFF.

This clone was detected only once. This chain uses TRBV11-2 with TRBJ2-1; D is unresolved. V was cut by 1 base and J by 11 bases, with 9 bases left in between. There are 12 residues in the CDR3. In germline, CDR1 is SGHAT, CDR2 FQNNGV. The CDR3 spells CASSLGSLKQFF. The CDR3 DNA is TGTGCCAGCAGCTTAGGTAGTTTAAAGCAGTTCTTC.

This rearrangement joins TRBV4-2 to TRBJ2-5, with D maybe TRBD1 (5 bases). The CDR3 runs 14 residues. Germline V gene lookup returns CDR1 LGHNA and CDR2 YNFKEQ. V gave up 0 bases and J gave up 5 bases, with 10 bases separating them. The CDR3 coding sequence is TGTGCCAGCAGCCAAGAAGTCAGGGTGGAGACCCAGTACTTC. Protein product: CASSQEVRVETQYF.

This clone was recorded a few times. V usage is TRBV3-1 (or the pseudogene TRBV3-2) and J usage is TRBJ1-2; TRBD1 aligns across 8 bases. This CDR3 has 14 residues. Germline V gene sequence: CDR1 LGHDT, CDR2 YNNKEL (reference sequence). V gave up 4 bases and J gave up 5 bases; unmatched junction bases: 6. The CDR3, as DNA: TGTGCCAGCAGCCGGACAGGGTCCGGTTATGGCTACACCTTC. Its protein product is CASSRTGSGYGYTF.

This chain uses TRBV13 with TRBJ2-1; 7 bases fit TRBD2. Unmatched junction bases numbered 5, after V lost 5 bases and J lost 7 bases. The CDR3 spans 13 residues. Looked up from germline, CDR1 is PRHDT and CDR2 is FYEKMQ (reference sequence). CDR3 sequence reads: CASSRDYGNEQFF. CDR3 DNA sequence: TGTGCCAGCAGCCGGGACTATGGGAATGAGCAGTTCTTC.

The chain joins TRBV9 to TRBJ1-1, with TRBD1 matching over 9 bases. This CDR3 has 17 amino acids. The trim removed 4 bases at V and 3 bases at J, leaving 13 bases unmatched. Germline V gene sequence: CDR1 SGDLS, CDR2 YYNGEE. CDR3 sequence (DNA): TGTGCCAGCAGCCCCCGACAGGGGGGGATCGGGGACACTGAAGCTTTCTTT. Its protein product is CASSPRQGGIGDTEAFF.

The genes are TRBV2 and TRBJ2-3; D is possibly TRBD2 (6 bases). CDR1 is SNHLY and CDR2 is FYNNEI in the germline V gene. This CDR3 region has 14 residues. V lost 8 bases and J lost 6, with 18 bases in between. In DNA, the CDR3 is TGTGCCAGCGTCGCCACGGGAGTGGCGGATACGCAGTATTTT. This gives the protein CASVATGVADTQYF. Together with reference TRBV2 and TRBJ2-3, the CDR3 gives the full variable domain: EPEVTQTPSHQVTQMGQEVILRCVPISNHLYFYWYRQILGQKVEFLVSFYNNEISEKSEIFDDQFSVERPDGSNFTLKIRSTKLEDSAMYFCASVATGVADTQYFGPGTRLTVL.

The chain combines TRBV3-1 (or the pseudogene TRBV3-2) with TRBJ1-3; D is perhaps TRBD1 (5 bases). V was clipped by 5 bases and J by 11 bases, with 10 bases between them. CDR1 and CDR2 from the germline V gene are LGHDT and YNNKEL (reference sequence). The length of the CDR3 is 11 residues. CDR3 region: CASSFGQAIYF. In nucleotides, the CDR3 is TGTGCCAGCAGCTTTGGACAAGCCATATATTTT.

The chain employs TRBV6-2 or TRBV6-3 and TRBJ1-5, with unresolved D. With 0 bases removed from V and 2 bases from J, the gap between germline ends came to 11 bases. Per the germline V gene, CDR1 is MNHEY and CDR2 is SVGEGT. CDR3 length: 16 amino acids. DNA for the CDR3: TGTGCCAGCAGTTACTCGGCTCTCCTTGGCAATCAGCCCCAGCATTTT. Protein product: CASSYSALLGNQPQHF.

As to this clone: Its ends do not fully match the called genes, so a read error is possible. The chain carries TRBV3-1 (or the pseudogene TRBV3-2) and TRBJ1-5; 12 positions agree with TRBD1. Per the germline V gene, CDR1 is LGHDT and CDR2 is YNNKEL (reference sequence). This CDR3 has 15 residues. CDR3 sequence (DNA): TGTGCCAGCAGCCTTGGGACAGGGGGCAAACAGCCCCAGCATTTT. Translated: CASSLGTGGKQPQHF.

The genes are TRBV2 and TRBJ1-1; D call uncertain. Trimming stripped 7 bases from V and 2 bases from J, with 17 bases between. The CDR3 covers 15 residues. CDR1 is SNHLY, CDR2 FYNNEI, per germline. DNA for the CDR3: TGTGCCAGCATCTTTAGCACATTACTAAACACTGAAGCTTTCTTT. Its translation: CASIFSTLLNTEAFF.

CDR3 sequence (DNA): TGTGCCAGTACCCTAACACGGGGGGGAACTAACTATGGCTACACCTTC. It codes for CASTLTRGGTNYGYTF. The V and J genes are TRBV19 and TRBJ1-2; possible D gene TRBD1, 5 bases. The V and J ends lost 7 bases and 0 bases respectively, with 18 bases between them. The CDR3 runs to 16 residues. The V gene's germline CDR1 is LNHDA and CDR2 SQIVND (reference sequence). The full variable domain, with the rest looked up from reference TRBV19 and TRBJ1-2, is DGGITQSPKYLFRKEGQNVTLSCEQNLNHDAMYWYRQDPGQGLRLIYYSQIVNDFQKGDIAEGYSVSREKKESFPLTVTSAQKNPTAFYLCASTLTRGGTNYGYTFGSGTRLTVV.

Here the CDR3 DNA reads TGTGCCAGCAGCAAATGGTCCCCGGTAGCGGGGGGGCTATCCTACAATGAGCAGTTCTTC. Translated, it gives CASSKWSPVAGGLSYNEQFF. This chain uses TRBV21-1 with TRBJ2-1; the listed D gene, TRBD2, was not tested against the DNA. TRBV21-1 counts as a pseudogene. The length of the CDR3 is 20 residues.

V and J are TRBV12-3 or TRBV12-4 and TRBJ2-5, with D tentatively TRBD1 (6 bases). CDR3 length: 12 amino acids. Trimming shortened V by 4 bases and J by 4 bases, and 7 bases separated the two germline ends. DNA of the CDR3: TGTGCCAGCAGTTCAGGGGTAGAGACCCAGTACTTC. Protein product: CASSSGVETQYF.

The sample holds a few counts of this clone. The chain is built from TRBV2 and TRBJ2-2; TRBD2 aligns across 7 bases. The CDR3 length is 13 residues. Per germline, CDR1 SNHLY and CDR2 FYNNEI. J lost 3 bases, V lost 7 bases, and 2 bases had no gene match. The CDR3 reads CASMAGDTGELFF. The CDR3, as DNA: TGTGCCAGCATGGCGGGGGACACCGGGGAGCTGTTTTTT. Filled out from reference TRBV2 and TRBJ2-2, the complete variable domain reads EPEVTQTPSHQVTQMGQEVILRCVPISNHLYFYWYRQILGQKVEFLVSFYNNEISEKSEIFDDQFSVERPDGSNFTLKIRSTKLEDSAMYFCASMAGDTGELFFGEGSRLTVL.

This clone was seen more than once but under ten times. The chain combines TRBV29-1 with TRBJ1-1, with 7 bases matching TRBD1. Trimming cost V 7 bases and J 4 bases; bases outside gene matches: 12. This CDR3 has 14 amino acids. Germline lookup yields CDR1 SQVTM and CDR2 ANQGSEA. The CDR3 sequence: CSAGSRQGGTEAFF. The CDR3, as DNA: TGCAGCGCGGGGAGCCGACAGGGAGGCACTGAAGCTTTCTTT.

J is TRBJ1-1 and V is TRBV29-1; D call uncertain. The CDR3 sequence is 15 residues long. Germline values: CDR1 SQVTM, CDR2 ANQGSEA. V was clipped by 5 bases and J by 0 bases, with 16 bases between them. The chain's CDR3 is CSVSFRHQMNTEAFF. CDR3 bases: TGCAGCGTTTCCTTCAGGCATCAAATGAACACTGAAGCTTTCTTT. The full variable domain, rest sourced from reference TRBV29-1 and TRBJ1-1, is SAVISQKPSRDICQRGTSLTIQCQVDSQVTMMFWYRQQPGQSLTLIATANQGSEATYESGFVIDKFPISRPNLTFSTLTVSNMSPEDSSIYLCSVSFRHQMNTEAFFGQGTRLTVV.

CDR3 sequence (DNA): TGTGCCAGTAGGAACGGTCCCCTGGATACGCAGTATTTT. Translating it yields CASRNGPLDTQYF. The chain combines TRBV19 with TRBJ2-3; D gene ambiguous. The CDR3 extends over 13 amino acids. Trimming left V 6 bases short and J 6 bases short, with 13 bases between. The germline gives CDR1 LNHDA, CDR2 SQIVND (reference sequence).

The chain links TRBV7-3 to TRBJ2-2; 10 bases are a match to TRBD2. V shed 5 bases and J 3 bases; nucleotides not matched to a gene: 12. CDR3 length: 18 residues. Per germline, CDR1 SGHTA and CDR2 FQGTGA. The CDR3, as DNA: TGTGCCAGCAGCCCAACTCAAGGACTAGCGGACTACACCGGGGAGCTGTTTTTT. Amino acid sequence: CASSPTQGLADYTGELFF.

The V call is TRBV12-3 or TRBV12-4, the J call TRBJ2-1; D might be TRBD1 (6 bases). Trimming shortened V by 4 bases and J by 9 bases, and 10 bases separated the two germline ends. There are 12 residues in the CDR3. CDR3 DNA: TGTGCCAGCAGTTCCAGGGGTTTTGAGCAGTTCTTC. Its translation is CASSSRGFEQFF.

The CDR3 DNA reads TGTGCCAGCAGCCCCCAGGGACATCTGAACACTGAAGCTTTCTTT. Protein sequence: CASSPQGHLNTEAFF. The chain combines TRBV7-9 with TRBJ1-1; maybe TRBD1 (6 bases). Germline lookup yields CDR1 SEHNR and CDR2 FQNEAQ (reference sequence). V shed 5 bases and J shed 0 bases, with 13 bases lying between them. The CDR3 contains 15 residues.